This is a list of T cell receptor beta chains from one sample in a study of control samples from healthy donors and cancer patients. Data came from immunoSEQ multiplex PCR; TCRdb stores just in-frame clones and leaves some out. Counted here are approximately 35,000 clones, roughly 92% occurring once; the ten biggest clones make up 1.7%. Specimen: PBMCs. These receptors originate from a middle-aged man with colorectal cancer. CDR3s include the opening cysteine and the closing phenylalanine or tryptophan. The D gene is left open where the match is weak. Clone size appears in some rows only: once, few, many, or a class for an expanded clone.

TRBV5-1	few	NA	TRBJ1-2	TGCGCCAGCAGCTTGTCGTTCTATGGCTACACCTTC	CASSLSFYGYTF
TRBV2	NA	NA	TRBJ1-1	TGTGCCAGCAGTGACTCACTGGCTGAAGCTTTCTTT	CASSDSLAEAFF
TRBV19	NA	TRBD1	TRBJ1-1	TGTGCCAGTAGTATGCCGGGACAGAGCATGAACACTGAAGCTTTCTTT	CASSMPGQSMNTEAFF
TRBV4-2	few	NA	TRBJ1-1	TGTGCCAGCAGCCTCGCTCAGGGAGGGAGGGCTGAAGCTTTCTTT	CASSLAQGGRAEAFF
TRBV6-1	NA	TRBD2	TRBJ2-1	TGTGCCAGCAGTGTTCGGCCTAGCGGGGGGACGAGCTCCTACAATGAGCAGTTCTTC	CASSVRPSGGTSSYNEQFF
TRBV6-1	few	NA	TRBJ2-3	TGTGCCAGCAGTGAAGCTAGCCGACCCACAGATACGCAGTATTTT	CASSEASRPTDTQYF
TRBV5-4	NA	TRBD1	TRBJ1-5	TGTGCCAGCAGCCCAGGACAGGAGCAGCCCCAGCATTTT	CASSPGQEQPQHF
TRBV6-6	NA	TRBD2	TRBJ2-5	TGTGCCAGCACCCGCGGGGGGGCGTTACAAGAGACCCAGTACTTC	CASTRGGALQETQYF
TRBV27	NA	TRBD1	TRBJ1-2	TGTGCCAGCAGCCTCCGGACAGGGGTTGGCTACACCTTC	CASSLRTGVGYTF
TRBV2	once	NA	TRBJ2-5	TGTGCCAGCAGCCCCTTGCAGTCTGGGACCCAGTACTTC	CASSPLQSGTQYF
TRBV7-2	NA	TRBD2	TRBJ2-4	TGTGCCAGCAGCTTAGATTCGGCTAGCGGGGGGGCCCTTCAGTACTTC	CASSLDSASGGALQYF
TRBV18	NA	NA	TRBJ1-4	TGTGCCAGCTCACCACCGGAACGGGATCCGGAAAAACTGTTTTTT	CASSPPERDPEKLFF
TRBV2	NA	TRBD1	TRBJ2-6	TGTGCCAGCAGTGAGCCTCCGGGACAGATCTCTGGGGCCAACGTCCTGACTTTC	CASSEPPGQISGANVLTF
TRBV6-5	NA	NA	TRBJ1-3	TGTGCCAGCAGTTTGGATTCCTCTGGAAACACCATATATTTT	CASSLDSSGNTIYF
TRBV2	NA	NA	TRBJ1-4	TGTGCCAGCAGTGAAGGCTTAGGCATAACTAATGAAAAACTGTTTTTT	CASSEGLGITNEKLFF
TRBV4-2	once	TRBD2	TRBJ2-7	TGTGCCAGCAGCCAGGAAACTAGCGGCTCCTACGAGCAGTACTTC	CASSQETSGSYEQYF
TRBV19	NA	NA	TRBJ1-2	TGTGCCAGTAGGGACCTCAGACCAACTAACTATGGCTACACCTTC	CASRDLRPTNYGYTF
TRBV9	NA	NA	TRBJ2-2	TGTGCCAGCAGCCCCGGGATCCGTCAGAGCGGGGAGCTGTTTTTT	CASSPGIRQSGELFF
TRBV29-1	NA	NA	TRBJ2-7	TGCAGCGTTGCCACTCAGGACCTCGAGCAGTACTTC	CSVATQDLEQYF
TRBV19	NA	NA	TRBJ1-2	TGTGCCAGTAGGTCACAGGGCTTTGATGGCTACACCTTC	CASRSQGFDGYTF
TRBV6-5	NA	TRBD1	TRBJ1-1	TGTGCCAGCAGTTCCCTGGGACAGGGGAACACTGAAGCTTTCTTT	CASSSLGQGNTEAFF
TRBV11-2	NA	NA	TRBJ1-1	TGTGCCAGCAGCTTCGGGACGGTGACCCGTGAAGCTTTCTTT	CASSFGTVTREAFF
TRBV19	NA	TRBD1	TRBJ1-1	TGTGCCAGTATCCGGACAGGGGGCAGCGCTGAAGCTTTCTTT	CASIRTGGSAEAFF
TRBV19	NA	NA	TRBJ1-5	TGTGCCAGTAGTATCTCACAGGGTTCTTTTCAGCCCCAGCATTTT	CASSISQGSFQPQHF
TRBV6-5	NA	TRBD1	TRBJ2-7	TGTGCCAGCGTTTGGACAGGGTCCTCCGAGCAGTACTTC	CASVWTGSSEQYF
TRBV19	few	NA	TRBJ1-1	TGTGCCAGTAGCAGGAGGGAATTGAACACTGAAGCTTTCTTT	CASSRRELNTEAFF
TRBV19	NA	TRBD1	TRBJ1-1	TGTGCCAGCCGGGGACAGTTGAACACTGAAGCTTTCTTT	CASRGQLNTEAFF
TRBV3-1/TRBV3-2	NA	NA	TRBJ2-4	TGTGCCAGCAGCCCACAGGGGGGGGCTTCAAGGGACATTCAGTACTTC	CASSPQGGASRDIQYF
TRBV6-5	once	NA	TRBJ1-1	TGTGCCAGCAGTTACGGATCCTACAGGGAGGTAGCTTTCTTT	CASSYGSYREVAFF
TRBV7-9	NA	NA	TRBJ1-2	TGTGCCAGCAGCTTATCTCCCAGCCCTTCTAACTATGGCTACACCTTC	CASSLSPSPSNYGYTF
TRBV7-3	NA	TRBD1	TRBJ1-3	TGTGCCAGCAGCTTCGACAGGGCTGGAAACACCATATATTTT	CASSFDRAGNTIYF
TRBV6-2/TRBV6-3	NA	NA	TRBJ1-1	TGTGCCAGCAGTTACTCGGGGACACTAAACATGAACACTGAAGCTTTCTTT	CASSYSGTLNMNTEAFF
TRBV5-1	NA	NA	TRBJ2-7	TGCGCCAGCAGCTTGGACTGGAGCTCCTACGAGCAGTACTTC	CASSLDWSSYEQYF
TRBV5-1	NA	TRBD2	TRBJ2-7	TGCGCCAGCAGCTTCAGCGGGGGGGCCCTCGAGCAGTACTTC	CASSFSGGALEQYF
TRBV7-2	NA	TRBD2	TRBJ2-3	TGTGCCAGCAGACCCGCGGGGACTAGCGGGTCTACGCAGTATTTT	CASRPAGTSGSTQYF
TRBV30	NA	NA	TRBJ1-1	TGTGCCTGGAGATACTACCGAGGCCTGGCGAACACTGAAGCTTTCTTT	CAWRYYRGLANTEAFF
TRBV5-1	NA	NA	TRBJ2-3	TGCGCCAGCAGCTCACAGGGTGTGTCCGTAGATACGCAGTATTTT	CASSSQGVSVDTQYF
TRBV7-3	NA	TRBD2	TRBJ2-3	TGTGCCAGCAGCATGACTAGCGGGGTATACACGCAGTATTTT	CASSMTSGVYTQYF
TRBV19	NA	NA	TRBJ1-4	TGTGCCAGTAGTATCTTGGGGTCAACTAATGAAAAACTGTTTTTT	CASSILGSTNEKLFF
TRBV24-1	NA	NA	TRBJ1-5	TGTGCCACCAGTGGAGAGGGACGGAATCAGCCCCAGCATTTT	CATSGEGRNQPQHF
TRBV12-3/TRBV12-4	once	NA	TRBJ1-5	TGTGCCAGCAGAATGGGGGGCAATCAGCCCCAGCATTTT	CASRMGGNQPQHF
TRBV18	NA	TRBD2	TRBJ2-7	TGTGCCAGCTCACCAGGCGGGGGGGCAGTCGAGCAGTACTTC	CASSPGGGAVEQYF
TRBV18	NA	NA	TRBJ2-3	TGTGCCAGCTCACTCGGGCAATTAGGGACAGATACGCAGTATTTT	CASSLGQLGTDTQYF
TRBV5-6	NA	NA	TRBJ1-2	TGTGCCAGCACAACCACGGACGTTTGGGGAGGTAACTATGGCTACACCTTC	CASTTTDVWGGNYGYTF
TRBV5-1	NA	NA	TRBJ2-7	TGCGCCAGCAGCTTCAGTCCAAGTATTTACGAGCAGTACTTC	CASSFSPSIYEQYF
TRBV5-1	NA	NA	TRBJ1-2	TGCGCCAGCACCTTACCGGCTGCTAACTATGGCTACACCTTC	CASTLPAANYGYTF
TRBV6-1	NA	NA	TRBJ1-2	TGTGCCAGCAGTGAGTTTGCGGGGGGCTACACCTTC	CASSEFAGGYTF
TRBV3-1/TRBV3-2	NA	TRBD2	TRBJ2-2	TGTGCCAGCAGCCTGCTAGCGGGGGCCAACACCGGGGAGCTGTTTTTT	CASSLLAGANTGELFF
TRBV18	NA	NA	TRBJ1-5	TGTGCCAGCTCACGGCAATCCGGGAATGGGGGCAATCAGCCCCAGCATTTT	CASSRQSGNGGNQPQHF
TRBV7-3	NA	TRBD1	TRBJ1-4	TGTGCCAGCAGCACCGACAGGGATGGAAAACTGTTTTTT	CASSTDRDGKLFF
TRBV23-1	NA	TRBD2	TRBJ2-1	TGCGCCAGCAGTCATGCGGGGGGGCCTTACAATGAGCAGTTCTTC	CASSHAGGPYNEQFF
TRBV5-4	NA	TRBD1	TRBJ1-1	TGTGCCAGCAGCTCATATAAGACAGGGTTGAACACTGAAGCTTTCTTT	CASSSYKTGLNTEAFF
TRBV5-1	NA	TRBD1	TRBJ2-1	TGCGCCAGCAGCTTGGGGACAGGGGGCGCCTACAATGAGCAGTTCTTC	CASSLGTGGAYNEQFF